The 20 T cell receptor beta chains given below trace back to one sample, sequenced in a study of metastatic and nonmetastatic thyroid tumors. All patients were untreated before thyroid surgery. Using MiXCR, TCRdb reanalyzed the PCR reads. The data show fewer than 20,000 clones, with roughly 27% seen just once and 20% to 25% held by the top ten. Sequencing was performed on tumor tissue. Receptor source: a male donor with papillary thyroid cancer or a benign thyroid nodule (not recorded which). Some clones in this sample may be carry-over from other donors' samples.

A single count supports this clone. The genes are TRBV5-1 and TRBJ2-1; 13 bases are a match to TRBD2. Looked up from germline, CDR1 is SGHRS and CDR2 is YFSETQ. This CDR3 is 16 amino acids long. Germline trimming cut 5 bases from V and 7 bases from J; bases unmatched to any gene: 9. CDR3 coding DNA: TGCGCCAGCAGTTGTACTAGCGGGAGGGCTCTAAATGAGCAGTTCTTC. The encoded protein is CASSCTSGRALNEQFF.

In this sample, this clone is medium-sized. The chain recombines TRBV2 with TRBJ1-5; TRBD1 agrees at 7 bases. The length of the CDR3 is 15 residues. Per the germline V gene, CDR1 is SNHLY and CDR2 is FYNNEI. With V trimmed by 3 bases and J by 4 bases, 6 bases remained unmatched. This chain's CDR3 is CASSELGTANQPQHF. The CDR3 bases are TGTGCCAGCAGTGAGCTCGGGACAGCGAATCAGCCCCAGCATTTT.

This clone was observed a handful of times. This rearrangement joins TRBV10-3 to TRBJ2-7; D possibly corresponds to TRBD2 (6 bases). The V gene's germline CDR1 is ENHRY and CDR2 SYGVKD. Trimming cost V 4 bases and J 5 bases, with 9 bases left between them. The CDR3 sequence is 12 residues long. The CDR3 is CAISVREDEQYF. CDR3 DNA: TGTGCCATCAGTGTTAGGGAGGACGAGCAGTACTTC.

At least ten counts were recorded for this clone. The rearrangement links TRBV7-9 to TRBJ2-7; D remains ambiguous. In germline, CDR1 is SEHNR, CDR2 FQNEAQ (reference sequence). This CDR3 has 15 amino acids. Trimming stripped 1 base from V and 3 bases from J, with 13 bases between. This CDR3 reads CASSLEVPFGYEQYF. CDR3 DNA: TGTGCCAGCAGCTTAGAAGTACCTTTCGGCTACGAGCAGTACTTC.

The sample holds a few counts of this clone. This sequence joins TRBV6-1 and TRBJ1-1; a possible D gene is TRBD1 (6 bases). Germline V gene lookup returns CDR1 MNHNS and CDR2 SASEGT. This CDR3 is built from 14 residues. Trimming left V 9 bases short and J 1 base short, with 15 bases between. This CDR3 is CASYARGRNTEAFF. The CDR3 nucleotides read TGTGCCAGTTACGCGCGGGGGCGGAACACTGAAGCTTTCTTT.

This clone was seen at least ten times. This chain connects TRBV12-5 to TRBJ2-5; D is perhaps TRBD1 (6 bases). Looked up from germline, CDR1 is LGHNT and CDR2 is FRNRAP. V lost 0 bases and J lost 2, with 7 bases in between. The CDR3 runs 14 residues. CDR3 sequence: CASGLVRGQETQYF. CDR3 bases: TGTGCTAGTGGTTTGGTAAGGGGGCAAGAGACCCAGTACTTC.

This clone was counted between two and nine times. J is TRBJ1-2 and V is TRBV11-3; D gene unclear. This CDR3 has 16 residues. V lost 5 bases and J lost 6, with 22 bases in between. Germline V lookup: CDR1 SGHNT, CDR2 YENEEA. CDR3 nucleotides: TGTGCCAGCAGCCGGTCCTTGGGCCCCGGTGGGGATGGCTACACCTTC. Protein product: CASSRSLGPGGDGYTF.

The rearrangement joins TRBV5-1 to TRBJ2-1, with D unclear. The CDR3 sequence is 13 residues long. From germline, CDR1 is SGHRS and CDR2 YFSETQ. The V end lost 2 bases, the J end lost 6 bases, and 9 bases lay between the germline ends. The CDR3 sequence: CASSLKLLNEQFF. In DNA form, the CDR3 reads TGCGCCAGCAGCTTAAAACTTCTCAATGAGCAGTTCTTC. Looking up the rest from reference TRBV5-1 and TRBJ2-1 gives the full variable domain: KAGVTQTPRYLIKTRGQQVTLSCSPISGHRSVSWYQQTPGQGLQFLFEYFSETQRNKGNFPGRFSGRQFSNSRSEMNVSTLELGDSALYLCASSLKLLNEQFFGPGTRLTVL.

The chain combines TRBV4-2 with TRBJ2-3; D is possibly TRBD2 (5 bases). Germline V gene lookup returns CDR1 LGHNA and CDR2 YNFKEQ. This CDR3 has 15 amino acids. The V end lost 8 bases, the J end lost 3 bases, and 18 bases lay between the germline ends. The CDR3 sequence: CASRRTGPLTDTQYF. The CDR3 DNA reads TGTGCCAGCCGGAGGACCGGGCCCTTAACAGATACGCAGTATTTT.

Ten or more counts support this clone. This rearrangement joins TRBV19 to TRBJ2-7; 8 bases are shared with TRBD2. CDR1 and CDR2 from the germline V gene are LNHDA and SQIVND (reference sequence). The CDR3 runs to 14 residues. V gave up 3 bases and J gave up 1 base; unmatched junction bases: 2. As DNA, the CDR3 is TGTGCCAGTAGTATGGGCGGGGGGTCCTACGAGCAGTACTTC. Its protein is CASSMGGGSYEQYF.

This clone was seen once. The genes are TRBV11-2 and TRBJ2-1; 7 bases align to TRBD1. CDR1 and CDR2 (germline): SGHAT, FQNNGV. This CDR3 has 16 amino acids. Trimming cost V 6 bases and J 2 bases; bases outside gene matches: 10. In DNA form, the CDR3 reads TGTGCCAGCAGTAGAGAGGGGACAGTGGCCTACAATGAGCAGTTCTTC. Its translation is CASSREGTVAYNEQFF.

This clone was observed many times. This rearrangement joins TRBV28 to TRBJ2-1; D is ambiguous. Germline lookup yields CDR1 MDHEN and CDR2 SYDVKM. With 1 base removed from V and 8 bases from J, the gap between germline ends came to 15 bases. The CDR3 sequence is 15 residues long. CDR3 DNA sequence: TGTGCCAGCAGTTTATCCCCCCCAGGATCCCATGAGCAGTTCTTC. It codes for CASSLSPPGSHEQFF.

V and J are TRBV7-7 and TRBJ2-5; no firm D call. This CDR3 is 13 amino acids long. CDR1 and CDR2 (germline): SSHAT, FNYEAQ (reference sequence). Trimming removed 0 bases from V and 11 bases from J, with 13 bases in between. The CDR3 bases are TGTGCCAGCAGCTTAGCGACGGGCAAAGGGCAGTACTTC. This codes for CASSLATGKGQYF. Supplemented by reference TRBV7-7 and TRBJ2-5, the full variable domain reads GAGVSQSPRYKVTKRGQDVTLRCDPISSHATLYWYQQALGQGPEFLTYFNYEAQPDKSGLPSDRFSAERPEGSISTLTIQRTEQRDSAMYRCASSLATGKGQYFGPGTRLLVL.

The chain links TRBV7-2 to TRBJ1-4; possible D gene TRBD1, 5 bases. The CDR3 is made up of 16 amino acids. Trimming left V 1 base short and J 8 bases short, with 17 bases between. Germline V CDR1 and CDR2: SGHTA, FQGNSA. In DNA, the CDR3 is TGTGCCAGCAGCTTAGGCATCACGGACATAGGGGAAAAACTGTTTTTT. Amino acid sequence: CASSLGITDIGEKLFF.

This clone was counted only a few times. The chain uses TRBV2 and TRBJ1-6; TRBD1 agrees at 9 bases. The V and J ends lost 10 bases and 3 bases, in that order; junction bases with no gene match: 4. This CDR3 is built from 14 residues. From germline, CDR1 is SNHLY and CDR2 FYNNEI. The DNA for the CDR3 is TGTGCCATCGACAGGGGGGACTATAATTCACCCCTCCACTTT. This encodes CAIDRGDYNSPLHF.

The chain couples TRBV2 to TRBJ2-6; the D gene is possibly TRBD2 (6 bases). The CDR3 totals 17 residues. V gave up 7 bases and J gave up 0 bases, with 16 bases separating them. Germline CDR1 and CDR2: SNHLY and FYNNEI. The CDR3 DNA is TGTGCCAGCAAAGTAGAGGGACTTAACTCTGGGGCCAACGTCCTGACTTTC. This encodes CASKVEGLNSGANVLTF.

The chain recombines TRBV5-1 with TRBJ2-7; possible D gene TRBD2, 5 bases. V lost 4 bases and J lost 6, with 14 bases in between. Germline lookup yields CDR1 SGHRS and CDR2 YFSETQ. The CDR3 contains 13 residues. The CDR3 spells CASSPPESGEQYF. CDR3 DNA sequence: TGCGCCAGCAGCCCCCCGGAAAGCGGCGAGCAGTACTTC.

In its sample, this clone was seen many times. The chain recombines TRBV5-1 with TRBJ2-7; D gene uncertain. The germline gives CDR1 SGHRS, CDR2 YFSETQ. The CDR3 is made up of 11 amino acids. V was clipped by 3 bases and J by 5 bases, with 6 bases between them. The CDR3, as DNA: TGCGCCAGCAGCTCCGCCCACGAGCAGTACTTC. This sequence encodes CASSSAHEQYF.

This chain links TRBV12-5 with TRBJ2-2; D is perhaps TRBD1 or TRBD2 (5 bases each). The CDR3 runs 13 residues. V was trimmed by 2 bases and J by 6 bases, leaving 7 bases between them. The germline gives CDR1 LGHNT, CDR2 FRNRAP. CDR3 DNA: TGTGCTAGTGGTTTGACGGGACCCGGGGAGCTGTTTTTT. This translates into CASGLTGPGELFF.

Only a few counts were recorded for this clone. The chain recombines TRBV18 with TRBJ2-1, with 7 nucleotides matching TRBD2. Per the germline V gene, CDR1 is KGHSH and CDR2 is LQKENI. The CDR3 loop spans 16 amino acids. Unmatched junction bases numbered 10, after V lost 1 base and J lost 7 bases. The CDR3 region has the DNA TGTGCCAGCTCACCACAGGGACTAACCGTATTTAATGAGCAGTTCTTC. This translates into CASSPQGLTVFNEQFF.